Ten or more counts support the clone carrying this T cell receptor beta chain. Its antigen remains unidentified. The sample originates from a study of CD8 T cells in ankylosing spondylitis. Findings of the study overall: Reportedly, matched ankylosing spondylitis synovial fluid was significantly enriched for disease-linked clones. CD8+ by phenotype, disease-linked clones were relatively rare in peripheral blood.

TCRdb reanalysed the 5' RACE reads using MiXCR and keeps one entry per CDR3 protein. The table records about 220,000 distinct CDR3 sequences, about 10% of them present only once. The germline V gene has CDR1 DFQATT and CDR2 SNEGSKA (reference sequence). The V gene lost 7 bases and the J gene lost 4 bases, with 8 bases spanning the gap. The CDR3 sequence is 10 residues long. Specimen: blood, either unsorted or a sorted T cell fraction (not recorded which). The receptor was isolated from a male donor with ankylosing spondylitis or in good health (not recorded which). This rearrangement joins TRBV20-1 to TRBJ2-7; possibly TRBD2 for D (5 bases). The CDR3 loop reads CSGGSYEQYF. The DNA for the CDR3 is TGCAGTGGCGGGTCGTACGAGCAGTACTTC.